Listed below are T cell receptor beta chains from one sample, sequenced in a study of blood T cell repertoires in COVID-19. Using immunoSEQ multiplex PCR, the repertoire was profiled, and TCRdb retains in-frame clones only, with some absent. The sample holds fewer than 200,000 clones, 70% to 90% seen once. The sequencing input was peripheral blood. These receptors originate from a man aged 50 to 60 with active or convalescent COVID-19. CDR3s include the opening cysteine and the closing phenylalanine or tryptophan. A D gene is named only where the DNA matches it firmly. The size field is filled for only some rows; it gives once, few, many or a size class.

d_gene	abundance	v_gene	j_gene	CDR3aa	CDR3nt
NA	NA	TRBV5-4	TRBJ1-6	CASSGDRVSYNSPLHF	TGTGCCAGCAGCGGAGACAGAGTCTCCTATAATTCACCCCTCCACTTT
TRBD1	NA	TRBV5-1	TRBJ1-2	CASRAYGTDYGYTF	TGCGCCAGCAGGGCATACGGGACAGACTATGGCTACACCTTC
NA	NA	TRBV30	TRBJ1-2	CAWSAAGGANYGYTF	TGTGCCTGGAGTGCCGCGGGGGGAGCTAACTATGGCTACACCTTC
NA	NA	TRBV3-1/TRBV3-2	TRBJ1-5	CASSRSGLTMGSNQPQHF	TGTGCCAGCAGTCGCTCGGGACTCACTATGGGTAGCAATCAGCCCCAGCATTTT
NA	NA	TRBV6-5	TRBJ1-2	CAIFRFSYGYTF	TGTGCCATCTTTCGGTTCTCCTATGGCTACACCTTC
TRBD2	NA	TRBV6-2/TRBV6-3	TRBJ2-7	CASSYSRGVNYEQYF	TGTGCCAGCAGTTACTCGCGGGGGGTTAACTACGAGCAGTACTTC
NA	few	TRBV6-1	TRBJ2-7	CASSEAGRSYEQYF	TGTGCCAGCAGTGAAGCTGGCCGCTCCTACGAGCAGTACTTC
NA	NA	TRBV5-1	TRBJ2-5	CASSPQGGKETQYF	TGCGCCAGCAGCCCGCAGGGGGGCAAGGAGACCCAGTACTTC
NA	NA	TRBV18	TRBJ2-1	CASSWTENEQFF	TGTGCCAGCTCCTGGACTGAAAATGAGCAGTTCTTC
NA	few	TRBV7-6	TRBJ2-3	CASSISGGFLDTQYF	TGTGCCAGCAGCATCTCGGGCGGGTTCTTAGATACGCAGTATTTT
TRBD1	NA	TRBV7-9	TRBJ2-2	CASSVRQGGTGELFF	TGTGCCAGCAGCGTTCGACAGGGGGGGACCGGGGAGCTGTTTTTT
NA	NA	TRBV5-6	TRBJ1-6	CASRHSYNSPLHF	TGTGCCAGCCGTCACAGCTATAATTCACCCCTCCACTTT
NA	NA	TRBV5-1	TRBJ1-3	CATRQDASGNTIYF	TGCGCCACGAGACAGGACGCCTCTGGAAACACCATATATTTT
NA	NA	TRBV7-2	TRBJ1-2	CASSLVAGDGYTF	TGTGCCAGCAGCTTAGTCGCAGGTGATGGCTACACCTTC
NA	NA	TRBV5-1	TRBJ1-1	CASSFRGNTEAFF	TGCGCCAGCAGCTTTAGAGGGAACACTGAAGCTTTCTTT
TRBD2	NA	TRBV3-1/TRBV3-2	TRBJ2-7	CASSQFGLAGEGEQYF	TGTGCCAGCAGCCAATTCGGACTAGCGGGAGAGGGCGAGCAGTACTTC
NA	once	TRBV11-3	TRBJ2-2	CASSLGGDTGELFF	TGTGCCAGCAGCTTAGGAGGAGACACCGGGGAGCTGTTTTTT
NA	NA	TRBV7-9	TRBJ2-7	CASSLQAYEQYF	TGTGCCAGCAGCTTACAGGCCTACGAGCAGTACTTC
TRBD1	NA	TRBV27	TRBJ2-1	CASSLRQGYEQFF	TGTGCCAGCAGTTTAAGACAGGGCTATGAGCAGTTCTTC
TRBD1	few	TRBV19	TRBJ1-1	CASSTRQGRMNTEAFF	TGTGCCAGTAGTACTAGACAGGGGAGGATGAACACTGAAGCTTTCTTT
TRBD1	NA	TRBV6-1	TRBJ1-2	CASSDGQGRSNYGYTF	TGTGCCAGCAGTGACGGACAGGGACGGTCAAACTATGGCTACACCTTC
NA	once	TRBV10-3	TRBJ2-1	CAISESLDYYNEQFF	TGTGCCATCAGTGAGTCCTTGGACTACTACAATGAGCAGTTCTTC
NA	NA	TRBV28	TRBJ2-3	CASSYNWRTDTQYF	TGTGCCAGCAGTTACAATTGGCGCACAGATACGCAGTATTTT
NA	once	TRBV28	TRBJ1-2	CATSQGLGGYTF	TGTGCCACCTCACAGGGCCTGGGGGGCTACACCTTC
TRBD2	NA	TRBV7-2	TRBJ2-2	CARPQSSGINTGELFF	TGTGCCAGACCTCAATCCAGCGGGATAAACACCGGGGAGCTGTTTTTT
NA	NA	TRBV5-1	TRBJ1-1	CASSLEGPGGPLNTEAFF	TGCGCCAGCAGCTTGGAGGGACCGGGGGGGCCTTTGAACACTGAAGCTTTCTTT
NA	once	TRBV6-6	TRBJ2-7	CASSYPGGYEQYF	TGTGCCAGCAGTTACCCCGGGGGCTACGAGCAGTACTTC
NA	NA	TRBV6-6	TRBJ1-2	CASSRGTLQGNGYTF	TGTGCCAGCAGCCGGGGGACCCTGCAAGGAAATGGCTACACCTTC
NA	NA	TRBV18	TRBJ1-3	CASSPSRGSGNTIYF	TGTGCCAGCTCACCATCCAGGGGCTCTGGAAACACCATATATTTT
NA	once	TRBV14	TRBJ1-2	CASSQGREGLRGYTF	TGTGCCAGCAGCCAAGGGAGGGAAGGATTAAGGGGCTACACCTTC
NA	once	TRBV2	TRBJ2-5	CASSPGQPAGETQYF	TGTGCCAGCAGCCCCGGACAGCCCGCGGGAGAGACCCAGTACTTC